The source of this T cell receptor beta chain is a study of blood T cells in healthy people across ages. A sample-barcoded 5' primer and a J-beta primer mix were used in a second PCR of roughly 7 to 12 cycles. TCRdb processed the 5' RACE reads anew with MiXCR; each CDR3 protein has one entry. The repertoire holds 1.5 million to 2 million distinct CDR3 sequences, with approximately 30% as singletons. In its sample, this clonotype was seen a few times. V gave up 1 base and J gave up 4 bases, with 15 bases separating them. Germline V gene lookup returns CDR1 SGHRS and CDR2 YFSETQ. The CDR3 has 15 amino acids.

The sample consisted of blood. The chain carries TRBV5-1 and TRBJ2-7; D might be TRBD1 (5 bases). The origin of this receptor is a woman in her thirties in good health. This chain's CDR3 is CASSLTRKTGYEQYF. The CDR3 region has the DNA TGCGCCAGCAGCTTGACAAGGAAAACAGGATACGAGCAGTACTTC.